The 22 T cell receptor beta chains below all came from one sample that was sequenced in a study of Ad26.COV2.S vaccination and SARS-CoV-2 variants. Specified treatment: roughly 18 received Ad26.COV2.S at low or high dose, single or two shots; 5 received placebo; per-sample allocation not given. Following the first vaccine or placebo injection, samples were taken on day 63. TCRdb keeps only in-frame clones here, not all; method: immunoSEQ multiplex PCR. The data contain 350,000 to 450,000 clones, around 91% of them seen just once; the ten biggest clones take up around 2%. Sequenced here: peripheral blood, sampled in a trial of Ad26.COV2.S vaccine versus placebo. These receptor sequences come from a person aged 18-60 years who received the Ad26.COV2.S COVID-19 vaccine or a placebo.

The chain has TRBV11-2 and TRBJ1-6; D remains ambiguous. Germline V gene sequence: CDR1 SGHAT, CDR2 FQNNGV. V lost 1 base and J lost 7, with 5 bases in between. The CDR3 runs 13 residues. The CDR3 reads CASSLGWNSPLHF. The CDR3 DNA follows: TGTGCCAGCAGCTTAGGTTGGAATTCACCCCTCCACTTT.

The chain couples TRBV5-1 to TRBJ2-7, with a weak D call TRBD2 (6 bases). The germline V gene has CDR1 SGHRS and CDR2 YFSETQ. The CDR3 consists of 14 residues. Trimming took 0 bases from V and 1 from J, leaving 8 bases between them. CDR3 bases: TGCGCCAGCAGCTTGGCGGCGGGATCCTACGAGCAGTACTTC. It translates to CASSLAAGSYEQYF.

This chain joins TRBV7-9 and TRBJ2-1; TRBD2 matches at 13 bases. Trimming took 5 bases from V and 16 from J; bases not matched to a gene: 11. Germline loops: CDR1 SEHNR, CDR2 FQNEAQ (reference sequence). The CDR3 spans 14 residues. DNA for the CDR3: TGTGCCAGCAGCCCGAACGGACTAGCGGGAGTCGAATTCTTC. This encodes CASSPNGLAGVEFF. The entire variable domain, with the rest obtained from reference TRBV7-9 and TRBJ2-1, is as follows: DTGVSQNPRHKITKRGQNVTFRCDPISEHNRLYWYRQTLGQGPEFLTYFQNEAQLEKSRLLSDRFSAERPKGSFSTLEIQRTEQGDSAMYLCASSPNGLAGVEFFGPGTRLTVL.

The chain links TRBV5-1 to TRBJ2-7; D is undetermined. This CDR3 region has 16 residues. Germline CDR1 is SGHRS and CDR2 is YFSETQ. Trimming stripped 4 bases from V and 1 base from J, with 18 bases between. The CDR3 DNA follows: TGCGCCAGCAGCCCATTAACCAGATCTATGTCCTACGAGCAGTACTTC. It encodes CASSPLTRSMSYEQYF.

This clone was seen a handful of times. The chain joins TRBV6-4 to TRBJ1-2; D is ambiguous. The CDR3 is made up of 11 amino acids. Germline CDR1 and CDR2: MRHNA and SNTAGT. V was shortened by 10 bases and J by 0 bases, with 6 bases between the two germline ends. The CDR3 nucleotides read TGTGCCATCAGACCTAACTATGGCTACACCTTC. It specifies CAIRPNYGYTF.

The genes are TRBV5-4 and TRBJ2-7; 7 bases match TRBD1. The junction had 5 bases not matched to a gene; V was cut back by 0 bases and J by 2 bases. Germline V gives CDR1 SGHNT, CDR2 YYREEE (reference sequence). The CDR3 covers 15 residues. CDR3 nucleotides: TGTGCCAGCAGCTTGGAGGGGGCCCGAGCCTACGAGCAGTACTTC. Protein sequence: CASSLEGARAYEQYF.

The rearrangement uses TRBV10-3 and TRBJ2-1; the match to TRBD1 covers 10 bases. CDR1 and CDR2 from the germline V gene are ENHRY and SYGVKD. There are 14 residues in the CDR3. V gave up 8 bases and J gave up 7 bases; unmatched junction bases: 8. Written as DNA, the CDR3 is TGTGCCATCCGCCCGGGACAGGGGTTGAATGAGCAGTTCTTC. Translated: CAIRPGQGLNEQFF.

The J gene is TRBJ2-3, the V gene TRBV5-8; tentatively, D is TRBD1 (5 bases). The CDR3 runs 14 residues. Germline CDR1 and CDR2: SGHTS and YDEGEE. Trimming took 8 bases from V and 2 from J, leaving 15 bases between them. CDR3 DNA: TGTGCCAGACCTCAGGGAACGTTCACAGATACGCAGTATTTT. It is translated as CARPQGTFTDTQYF.

This clone was observed once. V gene TRBV6-5 combines with J gene TRBJ1-1, with D perhaps matching TRBD1 (6 bases). CDR1 and CDR2 from the germline V gene are MNHEY and SVGAGI. This CDR3 spans 14 amino acids. Trimming took 5 bases from V and 4 from J, leaving 14 bases between them. This CDR3 reads CASSLTQGSTEAFF. The CDR3 DNA reads TGTGCCAGCAGTCTGACTCAGGGGTCCACTGAAGCTTTCTTT.

This chain links TRBV6-5 with TRBJ2-7; 10 bases agree with TRBD1. With V trimmed by 6 bases and J by 5 bases, 7 bases remained unmatched. The CDR3 has 14 residues. Germline V gene sequence: CDR1 MNHEY, CDR2 SVGAGI. In nucleotides, the CDR3 is TGTGCCAGCAGCCCGGGACAGGGGATACACGAGCAGTACTTC. Its translation is CASSPGQGIHEQYF.

The CDR3 is CASSLKGAEGYTF. As DNA, the CDR3 is TGCGCCAGCAGCTTAAAAGGGGCTGAAGGCTACACCTTC. The chain recombines TRBV5-1 with TRBJ1-2; possible D gene TRBD1, 5 bases. Trimming removed 2 bases from V and 8 bases from J, with 13 bases in between. The germline V gene encodes CDR1 SGHRS and CDR2 YFSETQ. This CDR3 spans 13 amino acids.

J is TRBJ2-7 and V is TRBV5-6; D gene ambiguous. The CDR3 is 16 amino acids. Germline V lookup: CDR1 SGHDT, CDR2 YYEEEE. Trimming shortened V by 0 bases and J by 1 base, and 14 bases separated the two germline ends. CDR3 bases: TGTGCCAGCAGCTTGGTTGCAGGAGATGGGTCCTACGAGCAGTACTTC. Residues: CASSLVAGDGSYEQYF.

This sequence joins TRBV24-1 and TRBJ1-3; the D is unclear. With 1 base removed from V and 4 bases from J, the gap between germline ends came to 4 bases. The germline V gene has CDR1 KGHDR and CDR2 SFDVKD. The CDR3 length is 13 residues. The CDR3 loop reads CATSDFGGNTIYF. CDR3 coding DNA: TGTGCCACCAGTGATTTTGGAGGAAACACCATATATTTT.

CDR3 coding DNA: TGTTCGTCTTTAGCGTACCAAGAGACCCAGTACTTC. Its protein product is CSSLAYQETQYF. The V call is TRBV2, the J call TRBJ2-5, with D possibly matching TRBD2 (5 bases). This CDR3 is 12 amino acids long. Per the germline V gene, CDR1 is SNHLY and CDR2 is FYNNEI.

The rearrangement links TRBV18 to TRBJ2-2; maybe TRBD1 (6 bases). The V end was cut by 2 bases, the J end by 6 bases, with 10 bases between. This CDR3 region has 14 residues. The germline CDR1 and CDR2 sequences are KGHSH and LQKENI. CDR3 DNA: TGTGCCAGCTCACCAGGGACACCAGCCGGGGAGCTGTTTTTT. Protein: CASSPGTPAGELFF.

The J gene is TRBJ1-1, the V gene TRBV5-5; tentative D call: TRBD1 (5 bases). This CDR3 has 14 residues. The germline V and J ends were trimmed by 3 bases and 1 base, with 10 bases remaining between them. The germline gives CDR1 SGHKS, CDR2 YYEKEE (reference sequence). CDR3: CASSSGRTNTEAFF. CDR3 in DNA: TGTGCCAGCAGCTCGGGACGGACGAACACTGAAGCTTTCTTT.

The chain is built from TRBV30 and TRBJ1-5; maybe TRBD1 (6 bases). Trimming removed 0 bases at V and 6 bases at J, with 12 bases between. The length of the CDR3 is 14 residues. From germline, CDR1 is GTSNPN and CDR2 SVGIG (reference sequence). The CDR3 region is CAWSVQGVTQPQHF. In DNA form, the CDR3 reads TGTGCCTGGAGTGTACAGGGCGTGACTCAGCCCCAGCATTTT.

This clone was observed once. The rearrangement uses TRBV16 and TRBJ1-1; no clear D gene. The CDR3 spans 14 residues. Germline CDR1 and CDR2: KGHSY and FQNENV. Trimming pared 5 bases from V and 0 bases from J, leaving 10 bases between. The CDR3: CASSKPAMNTEAFF. CDR3 nucleotide sequence: TGTGCCAGCAGCAAGCCGGCCATGAACACTGAAGCTTTCTTT.

V is TRBV3-1 (or the pseudogene TRBV3-2) and J is TRBJ2-7; D might be TRBD2 (6 bases). Trimming left V 4 bases short and J 1 base short, with 14 bases between. In germline, CDR1 is LGHDT, CDR2 YNNKEL (reference sequence). The CDR3 length is 15 residues. The CDR3 region is CASSPRATSSYEQYF. CDR3 sequence (DNA): TGTGCCAGCAGCCCGCGGGCGACTAGTTCCTACGAGCAGTACTTC.

This clone came up a few times. This chain joins TRBV19 and TRBJ2-2; TRBD2 matches 9 bases. The ends lost 4 bases at V and 5 bases at J; junction bases unmatched: 8. The CDR3 loop spans 16 amino acids. Looked up from germline, CDR1 is LNHDA and CDR2 is SQIVND (reference sequence). The CDR3 DNA is TGTGCCAGTAGTACCCTAGCGGGAAAGAAGACCGGGGAGCTGTTTTTT. Its translation: CASSTLAGKKTGELFF.

The chain has TRBV12-3 or TRBV12-4 and TRBJ2-2; no clear D. This CDR3 has 12 amino acids. Trimming took off 7 bases at V and 2 bases at J, with 5 bases between the two ends. DNA for the CDR3: TGTGCCAGCACTAGAAACACCGGGGAGCTGTTTTTT. Protein product: CASTRNTGELFF.

This sequence joins TRBV30 and TRBJ1-5; D perhaps matches TRBD1 (6 bases). CDR1 is GTSNPN and CDR2 is SVGIG in the germline V gene (reference sequence). This CDR3 has 15 amino acids. The V end lost 0 bases, the J end lost 3 bases, and 12 bases lay between the germline ends. The CDR3 nucleotides are TGTGCCTGGAGTGTGGGGGGGGGCGACAATCAGCCCCAGCATTTT. Encoded protein: CAWSVGGGDNQPQHF.